This entry concerns a single TCR beta chain. This record belongs to a study of blood T cell repertoires in COVID-19. Germline V lookup: CDR1 MNHNY, CDR2 SVGAGI (reference sequence). This CDR3 comprises 14 residues. Trimming left V 5 bases short and J 2 bases short, with 13 bases between. Authors' processing steps: Counts of nucleated cells, estimated from reference gene primer amplification, were obtained. Generated by immunoSEQ multiplex PCR, the TCRdb table keeps only in-frame clones and is missing some. D and trimming were read from the DNA, whereas the V and J calls and clone size are those reported in that table. Among about 200,000 clones listed, 86% were seen once.

The genes are TRBV6-6 and TRBJ2-7, with D possibly being TRBD1 (5 bases). The receptor's source is a woman aged 45-60 years with acute or convalescent COVID-19. The sequenced material came from peripheral blood. The CDR3 coding sequence is TGTGCCAGCAGTAAAGGCTCAGGGACCTACGAGCAGTACTTC. Its protein product is CASSKGSGTYEQYF.